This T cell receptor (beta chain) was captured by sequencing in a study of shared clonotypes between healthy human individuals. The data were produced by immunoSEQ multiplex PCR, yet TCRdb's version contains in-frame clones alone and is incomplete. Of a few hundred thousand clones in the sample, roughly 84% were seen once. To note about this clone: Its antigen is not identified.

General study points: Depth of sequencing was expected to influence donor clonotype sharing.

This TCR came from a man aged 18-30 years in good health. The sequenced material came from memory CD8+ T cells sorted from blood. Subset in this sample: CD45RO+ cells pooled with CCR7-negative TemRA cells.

The DNA of the CDR3 is TGCGCCAGCAGCCACCTGGGAGGGGGTCGGACTGAAGCTTTCTTT. It yields the protein CASSHLGGGRTEAFF. This chain links TRBV4-1 with TRBJ1-1, with D perhaps matching TRBD1 (6 bases). This CDR3 spans 15 amino acids. V shed 3 bases and J shed 5 bases, with 16 bases lying between them. Per the germline V gene, CDR1 is MGHRA and CDR2 is YSYEKL.